Each of the 22 T cell receptor beta chains below was sequenced from the same sample in a study of blood T cell repertoires in COVID-19. Generated by immunoSEQ multiplex PCR, the TCRdb table keeps only in-frame clones and is missing some. The data hold fewer than 450,000 clones, with around 90% observed a single time. Sequenced material: PBMCs or T cells enriched from blood (not recorded which). The receptors were sampled from a woman between 35 and 50 years old with acute COVID-19.

In DNA form, the CDR3 reads TGTGCCAGCAGCGTAGGACAGTCCAGCAACTATGGCTACACCTTC. Residues: CASSVGQSSNYGYTF. The rearrangement uses TRBV9 and TRBJ1-2, with D tentatively TRBD1 (5 bases). There are 15 residues in the CDR3. Trimming pared 0 bases from V and 2 bases from J, leaving 11 bases between. The germline V gene has CDR1 SGDLS and CDR2 YYNGEE.

The chain recombines TRBV20-1 with TRBJ2-7; maybe TRBD2 (5 bases). Trimming pared 3 bases from V and 7 bases from J, leaving 10 bases between. This CDR3 is 11 amino acids long. Germline V gene sequence: CDR1 DFQATT, CDR2 SNEGSKA (reference sequence). For the CDR3, the DNA is TGCAGTGCTAGTCTTACGGGGGAGCAGTACTTC. Its translation is CSASLTGEQYF.

The chain recombines TRBV12-3 or TRBV12-4 with TRBJ2-3; D unresolved. The CDR3 is made up of 12 amino acids. The V and J ends lost 6 bases and 0 bases respectively, with 4 bases between them. The CDR3 DNA reads as TGTGCCAGCAGGAGTAGCACAGATACGCAGTATTTT. It codes for CASRSSTDTQYF.

CDR3 DNA: TGTGCCAGCAGACAAAGGGGACAGGGGGCCAATCAGCCCCAGCATTTT. Protein sequence: CASRQRGQGANQPQHF. The rearrangement links TRBV2 to TRBJ1-5; 12 bases agree with TRBD1. Germline assignment: CDR1 SNHLY and CDR2 FYNNEI. CDR3 size: 16 residues. Unmatched junction bases numbered 6, after V lost 6 bases and J lost 3 bases.

The V gene is TRBV11-2, the J gene TRBJ1-2, with D hard to call. Between the trimmed V and J ends, which lost 0 bases and 4 bases, there was a span of 12 bases. This CDR3 is 15 amino acids long. Germline-derived CDR1 and CDR2 are SGHAT and FQNNGV. This CDR3 is CASSLDRGVIYGYTF. In DNA, the CDR3 is TGTGCCAGCAGCTTAGACCGCGGGGTAATCTATGGCTACACCTTC. The full variable domain, completed using reference TRBV11-2 and TRBJ1-2, is EAGVAQSPRYKIIEKRQSVAFWCNPISGHATLYWYQQILGQGPKLLIQFQNNGVVDDSQLPKDRFSAERLKGVDSTLKIQPAKLEDSAVYLCASSLDRGVIYGYTFGSGTRLTVV.

The chain recombines TRBV5-1 with TRBJ1-1; maybe TRBD1 (6 bases). The CDR3 contains 16 residues. Germline CDR1 SGHRS, CDR2 YFSETQ. V lost 5 bases and J 6 bases, leaving 23 bases between the germline ends. The CDR3 here is CASRSPGGGAASEAFF. The CDR3 DNA sequence: TGCGCCAGCAGGTCCCCCGGCGGGGGCGCAGCCTCTGAAGCTTTCTTT.

Here the CDR3 DNA reads TGTGCCAGCAACAGGGGGACAGAGTTGTGGACCTTC. Translation gives CASNRGTELWTF. This rearrangement joins TRBV6-5 to TRBJ1-2; TRBD1 aligns across 8 bases. V lost 7 bases, J lost 14 bases, and 12 bases stayed unmatched. Germline V gene lookup returns CDR1 MNHEY and CDR2 SVGAGI. This CDR3 comprises 12 residues.

V usage is TRBV28 and J usage is TRBJ2-2; 7 bases are shared with TRBD1. The CDR3 is 16 residues long. V was clipped by 4 bases and J by 0 bases; unmatched bases: 5. Germline lookup yields CDR1 MDHEN and CDR2 SYDVKM. The CDR3 reads CASSSPGTANTGELFF. The CDR3, as DNA: TGTGCCAGCAGTTCCCCAGGGACAGCGAACACCGGGGAGCTGTTTTTT.

The chain's CDR3 is CASSWSGGAGDTQYF. In DNA, the CDR3 is TGCGCCAGCAGCTGGAGCGGGGGGGCCGGAGATACGCAGTATTTT. J is TRBJ2-3 and V is TRBV5-1; 10 bases line up with TRBD2. The CDR3 runs to 15 residues. Germline loops: CDR1 SGHRS, CDR2 YFSETQ. V shed 3 bases, J shed 5 bases, and the junction held 6 bases outside the gene matches.

This sequence joins TRBV12-3 or TRBV12-4 and TRBJ1-1; 7 nucleotides agree with TRBD1. V shed 6 bases, J shed 4 bases, and the junction held 5 bases outside the gene matches. The CDR3 loop spans 13 amino acids. Here the CDR3 reads CASSNRGGTEAFF. CDR3 DNA: TGTGCCAGCAGCAACAGGGGAGGCACTGAAGCTTTCTTT.

The chain recombines TRBV7-9 with TRBJ1-4; 7 positions match TRBD1. Germline CDR1 reads SEHNR; CDR2 reads FQNEAQ (reference sequence). The V gene end was trimmed by 5 bases and the J gene end by 0 bases; junction bases not matched to a gene: 3. The CDR3 extends over 15 amino acids. The CDR3 DNA reads as TGTGCCAGCAGCCCTCAGGGGGCAACTAATGAAAAACTGTTTTTT. Translating it yields CASSPQGATNEKLFF.

The V call is TRBV30, the J call TRBJ1-1; weak D call: TRBD1 (6 bases). Germline V CDR1 and CDR2: GTSNPN, SVGIG (reference sequence). The CDR3 runs 16 residues. Trimming removed 2 bases from V and 4 bases from J, with 20 bases in between. The CDR3 spells CAWSRFPGQSATEAFF. CDR3 in DNA: TGTGCCTGGAGTAGATTTCCGGGACAATCGGCCACTGAAGCTTTCTTT. Filled out from reference TRBV30 and TRBJ1-1, the complete variable domain reads SQTIHQWPATLVQPVGSPLSLECTVEGTSNPNLYWYRQAAGRGLQLLFYSVGIGQISSEVPQNLSASRPQDRQFILSSKKLLLSDSGFYLCAWSRFPGQSATEAFFGQGTRLTVV.

The genes are TRBV5-1 and TRBJ2-1; D unclear. Germline-derived CDR1 and CDR2 are SGHRS and YFSETQ. The CDR3 runs 14 residues. Trimming shortened V by 0 bases and J by 4 bases, and 8 bases separated the two germline ends. The CDR3 spells CASSLVSGYNEQFF. Written as DNA, the CDR3 is TGCGCCAGCAGCTTGGTGTCCGGGTACAATGAGCAGTTCTTC.

The chain employs TRBV4-1 and TRBJ2-2, with D perhaps matching TRBD2 (5 bases). Germline V gene sequence: CDR1 MGHRA, CDR2 YSYEKL. This CDR3 spans 16 amino acids. V shed 1 base and J shed 3 bases, with 12 bases lying between them. The CDR3 region is CASSQGPGLDTGELFF. The CDR3 DNA sequence: TGCGCCAGCAGCCAAGGTCCGGGGTTGGACACCGGGGAGCTGTTTTTT.

The chain couples TRBV6-5 to TRBJ2-1; 14 nucleotides match TRBD2. The junction had 5 bases not matched to a gene; V was cut back by 10 bases and J by 3 bases. The CDR3 has 15 amino acids. From germline, CDR1 is MNHEY and CDR2 SVGAGI. CDR3 region: CAMGTSGGNYNEQFF. Here the CDR3 DNA reads TGTGCCATGGGGACTAGCGGGGGAAACTACAATGAGCAGTTCTTC.

The J gene is TRBJ1-2, the V gene TRBV2; 7 bases fit TRBD1. Germline V gives CDR1 SNHLY, CDR2 FYNNEI. The CDR3 consists of 14 residues. After removal of 7 bases from V and 4 bases from J, the junction contained 9 bases not matched to a gene. The CDR3 sequence: CASILRGQSYGYTF. The CDR3 DNA reads TGTGCCAGCATTCTGAGGGGGCAAAGCTATGGCTACACCTTC.

The rearrangement links TRBV6-5 to TRBJ1-1, with 8 positions matching TRBD1. The V segment lost 6 bases and the J segment 6 bases; nucleotides outside the gene matches: 6. Germline CDR1 and CDR2: MNHEY and SVGAGI. The length of the CDR3 is 13 residues. In DNA, the CDR3 is TGTGCCAGCAGGCACACAGGGGGGGCTGAAGCTTTCTTT. Translated, it gives CASRHTGGAEAFF.

This chain joins TRBV20-1 and TRBJ1-4; 7 positions match TRBD1. Germline CDR1 reads DFQATT; CDR2 reads SNEGSKA (reference sequence). The CDR3 is 14 residues long. Trimming took 3 bases from V and 4 from J; bases not matched to a gene: 5. The CDR3 region is CSASEGAFNEKLFF. CDR3 sequence (DNA): TGCAGTGCTAGTGAGGGGGCCTTTAATGAAAAACTGTTTTTT.

The gene calls are TRBV21-1 and TRBJ2-7; the table assigns TRBD1, which was not confirmed against the DNA. TRBV21-1 corresponds to a pseudogene. This CDR3 comprises 18 residues. The CDR3 reads CASSNNPGTGFVEYEQYF. CDR3 nucleotide sequence: TGTGCCAGCAGCAATAACCCCGGGACAGGGTTTGTTGAGTACGAGCAGTACTTC.

Only one count was recorded for this clone. The genes are TRBV11-2 and TRBJ2-1; 9 bases match TRBD1. The V gene end was trimmed by 0 bases and the J gene end by 8 bases; junction bases not matched to a gene: 8. Per germline, CDR1 SGHAT and CDR2 FQNNGV. The CDR3 has 16 residues. CDR3 DNA sequence: TGTGCCAGCAGCTTAGATTCCGGGACAGGGATTTATGAGCAGTTCTTC. Its translation is CASSLDSGTGIYEQFF.

The chain recombines TRBV9 with TRBJ2-6, with a weak D call TRBD1 (6 bases). This CDR3 has 18 residues. Trimming removed 3 bases at V and 0 bases at J, with 16 bases between. CDR1 SGDLS and CDR2 YYNGEE come from the germline V gene. The CDR3 reads CASSATGTTRSGANVLTF. In DNA form, the CDR3 reads TGTGCCAGCAGCGCGACCGGGACAACCCGCTCTGGGGCCAACGTCCTGACTTTC.

The rearrangement links TRBV18 to TRBJ1-1, with D unresolved. CDR3 length equals 15 residues. Trimming stripped 2 bases from V and 1 base from J, with 11 bases between. In germline, CDR1 is KGHSH, CDR2 LQKENI. In DNA, the CDR3 is TGTGCCAGCTCACCAAGCGGTAGTCGGAACACTGAAGCTTTCTTT. Translating gives CASSPSGSRNTEAFF.